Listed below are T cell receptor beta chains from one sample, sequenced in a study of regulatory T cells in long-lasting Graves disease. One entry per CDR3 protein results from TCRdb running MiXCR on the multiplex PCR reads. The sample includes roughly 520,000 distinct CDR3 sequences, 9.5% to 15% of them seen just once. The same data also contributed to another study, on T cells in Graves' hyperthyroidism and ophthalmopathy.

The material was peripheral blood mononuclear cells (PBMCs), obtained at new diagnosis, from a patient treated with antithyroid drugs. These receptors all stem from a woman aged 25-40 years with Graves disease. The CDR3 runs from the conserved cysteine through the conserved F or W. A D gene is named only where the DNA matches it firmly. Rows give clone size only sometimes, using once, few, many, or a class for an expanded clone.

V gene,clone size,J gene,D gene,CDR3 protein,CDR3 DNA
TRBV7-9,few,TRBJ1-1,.,CASSLGQTGLNTGAFF,TGTGCCAGCAGCTTGGGTCAAACGGGACTGAACACTGGAGCTTTCTTT
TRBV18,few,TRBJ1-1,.,CASSPEAMNTEAFF,TGTGCCAGCTCCCCCGAAGCGATGAACACTGAAGCTTTCTTT
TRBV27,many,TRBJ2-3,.,CASSISRTTDTQYF,TGTGCCAGCAGCATCTCGAGGACCACAGATACGCAGTATTTT
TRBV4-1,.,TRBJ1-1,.,CASSLWTRNTEAFF,TGCGCCAGCAGCCTCTGGACCAGGAACACTGAAGCTTTCTTT
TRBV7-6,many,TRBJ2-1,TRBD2,CASSFLAGYVPNEQFF,TGTGCCAGCAGCTTTCTAGCGGGATACGTCCCCAATGAGCAGTTCTTC
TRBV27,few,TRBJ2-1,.,CASRRRAGSYNEQFF,TGTGCCAGCCGTCGTAGGGCGGGGTCCTACAATGAGCAGTTCTTC
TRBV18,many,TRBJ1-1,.,CASSPSGHLNTEAFF,TGTGCCAGCTCACCTTCGGGACACTTGAACACTGAAGCTTTCTTT
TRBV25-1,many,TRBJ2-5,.,CASSESVGRETQYF,TGTGCCAGCAGTGAATCGGTGGGGAGGGAGACCCAGTACTTC
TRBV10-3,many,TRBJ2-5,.,CAIRGQEQETQYF,TGTGCCATCCGGGGGCAGGAACAAGAGACCCAGTACTTC
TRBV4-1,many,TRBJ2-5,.,CASSHSAVEETQYF,TGCGCCAGCAGCCATAGTGCGGTTGAGGAGACCCAGTACTTC
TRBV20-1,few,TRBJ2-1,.,CSAREISPGEWSYNEQFF,TGCAGTGCTAGAGAAATTAGCCCCGGGGAGTGGTCCTACAATGAGCAGTTCTTC
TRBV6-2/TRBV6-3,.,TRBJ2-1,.,CASSYEWEASNEQFF,TGTGCCAGCAGTTACGAGTGGGAGGCTTCTAATGAGCAGTTCTTC
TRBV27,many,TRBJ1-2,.,CASSWDKGGFFTF,TGTGCCAGCAGTTGGGATAAAGGGGGGTTCTTCACCTTC
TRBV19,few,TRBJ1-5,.,CASSILGVSNQPQHF,TGTGCCAGTAGTATATTAGGGGTCTCCAATCAGCCCCAGCATTTT
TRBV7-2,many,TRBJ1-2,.,CASSLNLSGDGYTF,TGTGCCAGCAGCTTAAATTTATCTGGCGATGGCTACACCTTC
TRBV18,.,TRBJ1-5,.,CASSPPHGQPQHF,TGTGCCAGCTCACCACCGCACGGTCAGCCCCAGCATTTT
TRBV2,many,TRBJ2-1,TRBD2,CASSLRTGTSGRNEQFF,TGTGCCAGCAGCCTTCGGACCGGGACTAGCGGGAGAAATGAGCAGTTCTTC
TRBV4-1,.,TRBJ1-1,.,CASSQAQLGANTEAFF,TGCGCCAGCAGCCAAGCTCAGCTTGGGGCGAACACTGAAGCTTTCTTT
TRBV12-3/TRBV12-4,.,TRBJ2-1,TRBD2,CASSAQRLAGVSSYNEQFF,TGTGCCAGCAGTGCACAGAGACTAGCGGGAGTGAGCTCCTACAATGAGCAGTTCTTC
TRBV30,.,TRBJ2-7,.,CAWAEGTYEQYF,TGTGCCTGGGCTGAGGGGACCTACGAGCAGTACTTC
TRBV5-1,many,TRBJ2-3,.,CASSLVGTGPTDTQYF,TGCGCCAGCAGCTTGGTCGGTACAGGGCCGACAGATACGCAGTATTTT
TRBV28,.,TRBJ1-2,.,CASSLSPSNYGYTF,TGTGCCAGCAGTTTATCGCCAAGCAACTATGGCTACACCTTC
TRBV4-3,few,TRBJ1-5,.,CASSQTVDNQPQHF,TGCGCCAGCAGCCAAACAGTAGACAATCAGCCCCAGCATTTT
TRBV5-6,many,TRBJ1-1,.,CASTQVGNTEAFF,TGTGCCAGCACCCAGGTGGGGAACACTGAAGCTTTCTTT
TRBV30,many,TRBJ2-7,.,CAWSTQYF,TGTGCCTGGAGTACTCAGTACTTC
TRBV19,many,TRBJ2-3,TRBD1,CATSGQGSTDTQYF,TGTGCCACCTCAGGACAGGGGAGCACAGATACGCAGTATTTT
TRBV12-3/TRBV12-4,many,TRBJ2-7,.,CASSLGVSSYEQYF,TGTGCCAGCAGCTTAGGCGTTAGCTCCTACGAGCAGTACTTC
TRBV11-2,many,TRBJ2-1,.,CASSSWGDNEQFF,TGTGCCAGCAGCTCCTGGGGGGACAATGAGCAGTTCTTC
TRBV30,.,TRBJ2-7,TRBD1,CAWSGQGAPGRYEQYF,TGTGCCTGGAGTGGGCAGGGGGCGCCGGGGCGCTACGAGCAGTACTTC
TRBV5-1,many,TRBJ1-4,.,CASSLDRSTNVLFF,TGCGCCAGCAGCTTGGACCGCTCTACTAATGTACTGTTTTTT
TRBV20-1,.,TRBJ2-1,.,CSARDIARPNNEQSF,TGCAGTGCTAGAGATATAGCCCGACCGAACAATGAGCAGTCCTTC
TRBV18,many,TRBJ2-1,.,CASSPNQDSTDEQFF,TGTGCCAGCTCACCGAATCAAGACTCGACCGATGAGCAGTTCTTC
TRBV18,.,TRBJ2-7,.,CASSPPTVRGSGYEQYF,TGTGCCAGCTCACCACCTACCGTGAGAGGGAGTGGGTACGAGCAGTACTTC
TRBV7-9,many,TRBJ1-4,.,CASSPGALSEKLFF,TGTGCCAGCAGCCCAGGGGCGCTGAGCGAAAAACTGTTTTTT
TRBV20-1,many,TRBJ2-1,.,CSARPAGPNEQFF,TGCAGTGCTAGGCCAGCGGGCCCCAATGAGCAGTTCTTC
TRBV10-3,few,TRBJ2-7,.,CAIRDPVLAPYEQYF,TGTGCCATCAGGGATCCCGTCTTAGCCCCCTACGAGCAGTACTTC
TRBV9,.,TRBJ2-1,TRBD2,CASSVSGTVKEQFF,TGTGCCAGCAGCGTAAGCGGGACTGTGAAGGAGCAGTTCTTC
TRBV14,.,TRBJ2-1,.,CASSQDRVVNEQFF,TGTGCCAGCAGCCAAGATCGAGTAGTAAATGAGCAGTTCTTC
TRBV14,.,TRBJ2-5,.,CASSQDLLAETPYF,TGTGCCAGCAGCCAAGATCTCCTTGCGGAGACCCCGTACTTC
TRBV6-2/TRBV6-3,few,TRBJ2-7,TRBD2,CASSLAVVSYEQYF,TGTGCCAGCAGCCTAGCGGTCGTTTCCTACGAGCAGTACTTC
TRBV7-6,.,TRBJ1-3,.,CASSSHGAANSGNTIYF,TGTGCCAGCAGCTCCCACGGGGCTGCGAACTCTGGAAACACCATATATTTT
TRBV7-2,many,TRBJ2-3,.,CASSRGRGTDTQYF,TGTGCCAGCAGTCGCGGACGGGGCACAGATACGCAGTATTTT
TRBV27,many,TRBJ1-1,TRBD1,CASSPGQGGTEAFF,TGTGCCAGCAGCCCCGGACAGGGAGGAACTGAAGCTTTCTTT
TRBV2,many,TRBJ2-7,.,CASGMDGYEQYF,TGTGCCAGCGGGATGGACGGCTACGAGCAGTACTTC
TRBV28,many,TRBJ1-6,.,CASTTLGRGNSPLHF,TGTGCCAGCACCACCCTGGGGCGGGGGAATTCACCCCTCCACTTT